Sequencing of this T cell receptor (beta chain) was carried out in a study of OX40 agonist ivuxolimab in advanced cancers. Study-level information: Ivuxolimab, an agonistic anti-OX40 (CD134) antibody, was given to patients. Regarding the study as a whole: At 0.1 to 3.0 mg/kg and by week 6, CD4+ and CD8+ T cells in the blood had expanded clonally. Some of the lowest clonal expansion was seen in partial responders at 0.1-3.0 mg/kg.

The method was immunoSEQ multiplex PCR; TCRdb's version includes in-frame clones alone and lacks a portion of them. The table shows about 96,000 clones, with about 80% occurring only once. Turning to this clone: Its antigen is undetermined.

This receptor was identified in an adult with an advanced solid tumor such as melanoma, head and neck, liver or kidney cancer. This sample comprised CD4+ or CD8+ T cells sorted from blood, obtained in a trial of the OX40 agonist ivuxolimab.

Here the CDR3 reads CASSLGGGVSPLHF. As DNA, the CDR3 is TGTGCCAGCAGCCTCGGGGGTGGAGTTTCACCCCTCCACTTT. The V call is TRBV14, the J call TRBJ1-6; D possibly corresponds to TRBD1 (5 bases). The V end was cut by 4 bases, the J end by 9 bases, with 13 bases between. There are 14 residues in the CDR3. Germline CDR1 SGHDN, CDR2 FVKESK.